This TCR beta chain was sequenced during a study of identical twins. Study results and caveats: Memory repertoires showed no such pattern, whereas abundant cord blood beta clonotypes carried fewer insertions.

One entry per CDR3 protein, called by TCRdb with MiXCR from the 5' RACE reads. The sample contains roughly 720,000 distinct CDR3 sequences, 15% to 20% of which appear only once. In its sample, this clonotype was seen a few times. Its specificity is unknown. These data were likewise used in another study, on T cells expressing NK-cell markers. That work contributes: One of the eight sequenced donors was seronegative, whereas the other seven were HCMV-seropositive.

The clonotype comes from a young woman in good health. Sequenced sample: PBMCs.

The CDR3 region has the DNA TGTGCCAGCAGTGAAGCCTTAGGGCTAGCGGGACCCGCAGATACGCAGTATTTT. It translates to CASSEALGLAGPADTQYF. V is TRBV2 and J is TRBJ2-3, with TRBD2 matching over 9 bases. Losses at the gene ends were 0 bases for V and 4 bases for J; bases not matched to a gene: 11. This CDR3 is 18 amino acids long. Germline loops: CDR1 SNHLY, CDR2 FYNNEI.